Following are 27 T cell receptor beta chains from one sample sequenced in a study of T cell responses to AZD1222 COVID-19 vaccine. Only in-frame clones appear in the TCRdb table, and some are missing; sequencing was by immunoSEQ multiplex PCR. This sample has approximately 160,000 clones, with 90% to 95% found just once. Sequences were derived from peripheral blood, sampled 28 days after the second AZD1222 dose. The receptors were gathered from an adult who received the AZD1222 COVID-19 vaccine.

The DNA for the CDR3 is TGTGCCAGCAGCAAACAACTAGCGGGAGATTACAATGAGCAGTTCTTC. Translation gives CASSKQLAGDYNEQFF. The V and J genes are TRBV7-2 and TRBJ2-1; 11 bases match TRBD2. The CDR3 is 16 residues long. V was pared by 5 bases and J by 4 bases, with 7 bases of the junction left unmatched. Germline CDR1 and CDR2: SGHTA and FQGNSA. Combining the CDR3 with reference TRBV7-2 and TRBJ2-1 gives the whole variable domain GAGVSQSPSNKVTEKGKDVELRCDPISGHTALYWYRQSLGQGLEFLIYFQGNSAPDKSGLPSDRFSAERTGGSVSTLTIQRTQQEDSAVYLCASSKQLAGDYNEQFFGPGTRLTVL.

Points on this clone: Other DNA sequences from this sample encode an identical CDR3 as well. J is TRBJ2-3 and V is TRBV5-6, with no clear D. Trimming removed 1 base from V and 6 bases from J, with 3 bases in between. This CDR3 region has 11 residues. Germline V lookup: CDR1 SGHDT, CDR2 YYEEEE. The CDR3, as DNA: TGTGCCAGCAGCTTGACCGATACGCAGTATTTT. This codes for CASSLTDTQYF.

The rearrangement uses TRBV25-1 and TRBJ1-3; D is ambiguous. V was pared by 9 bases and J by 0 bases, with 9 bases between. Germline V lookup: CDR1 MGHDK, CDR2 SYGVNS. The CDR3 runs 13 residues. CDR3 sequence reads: CASAWLSGNTIYF. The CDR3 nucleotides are TGTGCCAGTGCATGGCTCTCTGGAAACACCATATATTTT.

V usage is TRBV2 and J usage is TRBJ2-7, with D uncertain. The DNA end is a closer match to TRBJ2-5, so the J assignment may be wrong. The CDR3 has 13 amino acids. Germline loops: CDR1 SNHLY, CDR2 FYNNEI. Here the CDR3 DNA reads TGTGCCAGCAGTGAACAGACCCCGCGGACCCAGTACTTC. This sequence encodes CASSEQTPRTQYF.

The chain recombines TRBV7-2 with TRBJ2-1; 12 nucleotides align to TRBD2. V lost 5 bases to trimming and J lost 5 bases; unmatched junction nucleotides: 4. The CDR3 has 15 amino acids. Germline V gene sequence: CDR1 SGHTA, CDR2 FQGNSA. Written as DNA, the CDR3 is TGTGCCAGCAGCCCTAGGACTAGCGGGGACAATGAGCAGTTCTTC. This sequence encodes CASSPRTSGDNEQFF.

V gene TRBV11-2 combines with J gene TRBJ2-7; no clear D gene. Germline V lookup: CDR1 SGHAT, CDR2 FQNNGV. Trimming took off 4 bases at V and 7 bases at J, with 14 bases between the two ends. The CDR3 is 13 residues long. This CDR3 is CASSSRTQVEQYF. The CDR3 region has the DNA TGTGCCAGCAGCTCAAGAACGCAAGTAGAGCAGTACTTC.

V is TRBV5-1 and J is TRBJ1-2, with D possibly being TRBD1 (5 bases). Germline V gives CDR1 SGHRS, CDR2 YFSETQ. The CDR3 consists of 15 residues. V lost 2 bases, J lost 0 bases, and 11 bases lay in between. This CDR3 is CASSFSLGPNYGYTF. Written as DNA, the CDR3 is TGCGCCAGCAGCTTTAGCCTGGGACCTAACTATGGCTACACCTTC.

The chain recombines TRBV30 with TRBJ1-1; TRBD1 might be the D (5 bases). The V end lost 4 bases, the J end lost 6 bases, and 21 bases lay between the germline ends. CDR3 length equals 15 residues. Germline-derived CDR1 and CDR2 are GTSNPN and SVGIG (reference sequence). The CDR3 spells CAWNTPGVMGPEAFF. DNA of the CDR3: TGTGCCTGGAACACACCGGGGGTCATGGGGCCTGAAGCTTTCTTT.

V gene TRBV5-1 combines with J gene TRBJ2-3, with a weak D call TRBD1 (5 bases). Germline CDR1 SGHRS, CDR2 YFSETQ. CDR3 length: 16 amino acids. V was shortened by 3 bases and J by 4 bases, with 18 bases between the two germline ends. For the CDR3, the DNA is TGCGCCAGCAGCTGGGGCGATACAACCCAGGCAGATACGCAGTATTTT. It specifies CASSWGDTTQADTQYF.

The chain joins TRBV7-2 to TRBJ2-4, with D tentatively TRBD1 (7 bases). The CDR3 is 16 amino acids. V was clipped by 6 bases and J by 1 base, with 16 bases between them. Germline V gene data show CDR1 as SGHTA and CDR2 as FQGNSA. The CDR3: CASRQGGVRAKNIQYF. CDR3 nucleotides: TGTGCCAGCAGGCAGGGGGGTGTACGCGCCAAAAACATTCAGTACTTC.

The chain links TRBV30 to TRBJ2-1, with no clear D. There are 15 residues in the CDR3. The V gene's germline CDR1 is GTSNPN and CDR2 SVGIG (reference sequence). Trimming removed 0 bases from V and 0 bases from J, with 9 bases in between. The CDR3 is CAWSVMLSSYNEQFF. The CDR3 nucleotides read TGTGCCTGGAGTGTAATGCTCAGCTCCTACAATGAGCAGTTCTTC.

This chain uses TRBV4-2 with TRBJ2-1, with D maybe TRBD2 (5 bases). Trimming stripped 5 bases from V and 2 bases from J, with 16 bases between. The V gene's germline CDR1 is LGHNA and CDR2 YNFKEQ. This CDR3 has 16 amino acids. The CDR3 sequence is CASSISDSETYNEQFF. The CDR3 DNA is TGTGCCAGCAGCATTAGCGATAGTGAAACCTACAATGAGCAGTTCTTC.

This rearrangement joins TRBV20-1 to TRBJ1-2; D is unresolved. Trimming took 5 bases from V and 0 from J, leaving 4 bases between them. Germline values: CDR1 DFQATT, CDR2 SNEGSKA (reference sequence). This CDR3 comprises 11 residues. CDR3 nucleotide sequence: TGCAGTGCTCACGCTAACTATGGCTACACCTTC. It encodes CSAHANYGYTF.

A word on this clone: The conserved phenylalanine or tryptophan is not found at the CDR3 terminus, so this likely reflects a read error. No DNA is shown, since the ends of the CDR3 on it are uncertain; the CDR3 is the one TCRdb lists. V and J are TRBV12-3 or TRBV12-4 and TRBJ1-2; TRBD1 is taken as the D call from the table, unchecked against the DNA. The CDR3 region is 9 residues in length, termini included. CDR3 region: CASSLRAGR.

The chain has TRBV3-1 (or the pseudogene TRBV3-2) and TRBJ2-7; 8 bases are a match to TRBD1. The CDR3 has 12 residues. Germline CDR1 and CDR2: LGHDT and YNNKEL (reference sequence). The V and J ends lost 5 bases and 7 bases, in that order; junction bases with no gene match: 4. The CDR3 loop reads CASSDRGWEQYF. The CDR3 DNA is TGTGCCAGCAGCGACAGGGGTTGGGAGCAGTACTTC.

The CDR3 nucleotides read TGTGCCAGCAGTGAACTTTGGCAGGTGAACACCGGGGAGCTGTTTTTT. Protein product: CASSELWQVNTGELFF. The chain links TRBV6-1 to TRBJ2-2; no reliable D call. CDR3 length: 16 amino acids. Trimming cost V 2 bases and J 1 base, with 11 bases left between them. CDR1 and CDR2 (germline): MNHNS, SASEGT.

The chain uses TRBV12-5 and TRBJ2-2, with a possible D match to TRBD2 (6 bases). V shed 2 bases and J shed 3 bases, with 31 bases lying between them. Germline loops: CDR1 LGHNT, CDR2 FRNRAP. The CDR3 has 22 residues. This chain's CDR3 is CASGLPHRMEGPGVVYTGELFF. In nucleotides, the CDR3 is TGTGCTAGTGGTTTGCCCCATCGGATGGAGGGTCCCGGAGTAGTGTACACCGGGGAGCTGTTTTTT.

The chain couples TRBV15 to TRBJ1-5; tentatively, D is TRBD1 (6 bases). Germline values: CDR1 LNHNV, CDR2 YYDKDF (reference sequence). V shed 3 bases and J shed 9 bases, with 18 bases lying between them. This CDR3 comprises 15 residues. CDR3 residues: CATSSLRGRAWPQHF. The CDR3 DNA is TGTGCCACCAGCAGCCTTCGGGGGCGGGCCTGGCCCCAGCATTTT.

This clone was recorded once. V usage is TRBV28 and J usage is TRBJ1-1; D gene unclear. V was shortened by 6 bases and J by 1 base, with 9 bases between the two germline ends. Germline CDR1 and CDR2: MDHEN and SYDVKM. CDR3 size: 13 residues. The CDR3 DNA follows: TGTGCCAGCAGCATCCGGCCGAACACTGAAGCTTTCTTT. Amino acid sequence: CASSIRPNTEAFF.

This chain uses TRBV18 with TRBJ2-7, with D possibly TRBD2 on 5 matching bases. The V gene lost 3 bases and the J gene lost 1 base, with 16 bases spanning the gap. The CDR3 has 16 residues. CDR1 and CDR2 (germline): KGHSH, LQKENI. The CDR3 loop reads CASSPKRSGTSYEQYF. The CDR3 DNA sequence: TGTGCCAGCTCACCCAAACGGAGCGGCACGTCCTACGAGCAGTACTTC. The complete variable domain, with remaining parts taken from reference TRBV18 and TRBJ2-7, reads NAGVMQNPRHLVRRRGQEARLRCSPMKGHSHVYWYRQLPEEGLKFMVYLQKENIIDESGMPKERFSAEFPKEGPSILRIQQVVRGDSAAYFCASSPKRSGTSYEQYFGPGTRLTVT.

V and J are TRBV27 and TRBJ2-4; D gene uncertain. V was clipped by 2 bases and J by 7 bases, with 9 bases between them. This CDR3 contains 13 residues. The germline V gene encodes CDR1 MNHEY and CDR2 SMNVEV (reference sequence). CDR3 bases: TGTGCCAGCAGTTTAGGGCATGGGAACATTCAGTACTTC. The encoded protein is CASSLGHGNIQYF.

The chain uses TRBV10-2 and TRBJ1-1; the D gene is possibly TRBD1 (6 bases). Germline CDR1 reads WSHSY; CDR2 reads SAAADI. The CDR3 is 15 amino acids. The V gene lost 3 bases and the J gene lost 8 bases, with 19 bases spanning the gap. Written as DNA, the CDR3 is TGCGCCAGCAGTGATGGGGGCCTCCGGGGGATGGAAGCTTTCTTT. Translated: CASSDGGLRGMEAFF.

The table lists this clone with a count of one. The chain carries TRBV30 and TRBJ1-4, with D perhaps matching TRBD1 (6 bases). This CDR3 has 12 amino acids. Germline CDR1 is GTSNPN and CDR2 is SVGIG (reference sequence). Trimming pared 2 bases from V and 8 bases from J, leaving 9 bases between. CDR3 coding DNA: TGTGCCTGGAGTAGGGGGACAGAAAAACTGTTTTTT. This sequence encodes CAWSRGTEKLFF.

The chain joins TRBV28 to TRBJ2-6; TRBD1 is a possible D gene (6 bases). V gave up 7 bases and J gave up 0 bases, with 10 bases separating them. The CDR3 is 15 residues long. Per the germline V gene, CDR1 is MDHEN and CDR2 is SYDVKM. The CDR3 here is CASIRGGSGANVLTF. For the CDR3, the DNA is TGTGCCAGCATTAGAGGGGGCTCTGGGGCCAACGTCCTGACTTTC.

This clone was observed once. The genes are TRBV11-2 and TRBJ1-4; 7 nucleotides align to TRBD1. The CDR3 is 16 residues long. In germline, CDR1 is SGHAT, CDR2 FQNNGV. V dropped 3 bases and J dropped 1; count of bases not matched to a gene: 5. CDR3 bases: TGTGCCAGCAGCTTGGGGCACAGGGGAACTAATGAAAAACTGTTTTTT. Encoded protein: CASSLGHRGTNEKLFF.

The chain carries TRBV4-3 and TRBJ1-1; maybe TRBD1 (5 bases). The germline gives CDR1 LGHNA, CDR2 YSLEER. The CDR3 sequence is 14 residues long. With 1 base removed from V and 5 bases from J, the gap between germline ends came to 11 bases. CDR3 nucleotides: TGCGCCAGCAGCCAAGGGGACCGAGGGACTGAAGCTTTCTTT. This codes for CASSQGDRGTEAFF.

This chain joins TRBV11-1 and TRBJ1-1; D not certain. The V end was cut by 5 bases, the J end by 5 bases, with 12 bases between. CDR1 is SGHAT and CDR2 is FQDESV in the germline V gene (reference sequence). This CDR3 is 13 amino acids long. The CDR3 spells CASSPPDGTEAFF. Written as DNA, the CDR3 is TGTGCCAGCAGCCCTCCAGATGGGACTGAAGCTTTCTTT.